One sample yielded the 32 T cell receptor beta chains listed below, sequenced in a study of cytomegalovirus exposure and HLA in healthy donors. Vbeta (60) and Jbeta (13) primers were used in the PCR. This table comes from immunoSEQ multiplex PCR, and its TCRdb copy is limited to in-frame clones, with some not included. Of 200,000 to 250,000 clones listed, around 82% were seen once; the top ten hold roughly 3%. Specimen: PBMCs. The receptors here all came from a woman aged 30 to 39 in good health and CMV-seronegative.

This sequence joins TRBV9 and TRBJ1-6, with TRBD1 identical over 7 bases. Germline lookup yields CDR1 SGDLS and CDR2 YYNGEE. J gave up 13 bases and V 4 bases, and 14 bases lay outside the gene matches. CDR3 size: 15 residues. The CDR3 protein is CASSPGTVGGIPLHF. The CDR3 bases are TGTGCCAGCAGCCCAGGGACAGTTGGTGGGATCCCCCTCCACTTT.

The CDR3 region is CASSFLSSGNEKLFF. DNA for the CDR3: TGTGCCAGCAGCTTCTTAAGTTCCGGGAATGAAAAACTGTTTTTT. V gene TRBV5-6 combines with J gene TRBJ1-4; D gene uncertain. CDR1 is SGHDT and CDR2 is YYEEEE in the germline V gene. V was pared by 2 bases and J by 5 bases, with 13 bases between. The CDR3 sequence is 15 residues long. Supplemented by reference TRBV5-6 and TRBJ1-4, the full variable domain reads DAGVTQSPTHLIKTRGQQVTLRCSPKSGHDTVSWYQQALGQGPQFIFQYYEEEERQRGNFPDRFSGHQFPNYSSELNVNALLLGDSALYLCASSFLSSGNEKLFFGSGTQLSVL.

This clone came up a few times. Other DNA sequences in the same sample also yield this CDR3. The chain couples TRBV9 to TRBJ2-7; D might be TRBD1 (6 bases). This CDR3 spans 13 amino acids. Germline V gene data show CDR1 as SGDLS and CDR2 as YYNGEE. Trimming cost V 2 bases and J 0 bases, with 6 bases left between them. The chain's CDR3 is CASSVGASYEQYF. For the CDR3, the DNA is TGTGCCAGCAGCGTGGGGGCCTCCTACGAGCAGTACTTC.

V usage is TRBV5-6 and J usage is TRBJ1-6; no clear D. The CDR3 extends over 13 amino acids. Germline V gene data show CDR1 as SGHDT and CDR2 as YYEEEE. V shed 7 bases and J shed 0 bases, with 5 bases lying between them. CDR3 sequence reads: CASQFSYNSPLHF. The DNA for the CDR3 is TGTGCCAGCCAATTCTCCTATAATTCACCCCTCCACTTT.

V gene TRBV30 combines with J gene TRBJ1-2, with D hard to call. The CDR3 consists of 15 residues. The germline V gene has CDR1 GTSNPN and CDR2 SVGIG (reference sequence). Trimming removed 0 bases at V and 8 bases at J, with 19 bases between. The CDR3 coding sequence is TGTGCCTGGAGTGTCCAATCCGCTTGGCGCGGGGGCTACACCTTC. Translating gives CAWSVQSAWRGGYTF.

The chain joins TRBV5-1 to TRBJ2-1, with 7 bases fitting TRBD2. The CDR3 consists of 14 residues. Germline V gene lookup returns CDR1 SGHRS and CDR2 YFSETQ. V was clipped by 0 bases and J by 5 bases; unmatched bases: 2. This CDR3 reads CASSLGLAHNEQFF. CDR3 nucleotides: TGCGCCAGCAGCTTGGGACTAGCCCACAATGAGCAGTTCTTC.

The chain employs TRBV7-9 and TRBJ1-2, with D possibly matching TRBD1 (6 bases). The CDR3 contains 15 residues. Germline CDR1 is SEHNR and CDR2 is FQNEAQ (reference sequence). Between the trimmed V and J ends, which lost 5 bases and 3 bases, there was a span of 16 bases. CDR3 sequence (DNA): TGTGCCAGCAGCCCTCGCTCAGGGGCTGACTATGGCTACACCTTC. Translated, it gives CASSPRSGADYGYTF.

V usage is TRBV5-6 and J usage is TRBJ1-4, with 10 bases lining up with TRBD1. Germline CDR1 is SGHDT and CDR2 is YYEEEE. Germline trimming cut 5 bases from V and 7 bases from J; bases unmatched to any gene: 14. The CDR3 is 17 amino acids. CDR3 protein: CASSTGTGVLEGEKLFF. In DNA form, the CDR3 reads TGTGCCAGCAGTACCGGGACAGGGGTCCTAGAAGGTGAAAAACTGTTTTTT.

J is TRBJ2-3 and V is TRBV7-9; TRBD1 might be the D (5 bases). Deletions cut 1 base from V and 15 bases from J, with 11 bases between. The CDR3 runs to 11 residues. The germline V gene encodes CDR1 SEHNR and CDR2 FQNEAQ (reference sequence). As DNA, the CDR3 is TGTGCCAGCAGCTTAGGGGGCGCTTGTTATTTT. Translating it yields CASSLGGACYF.

CDR3 protein: CASSYRGRAREKLFF. CDR3 DNA: TGTGCCAGCAGTTACCGAGGCAGGGCTAGGGAAAAACTGTTTTTT. V and J are TRBV6-5 and TRBJ1-4; D perhaps matches TRBD1 (5 bases). The germline gives CDR1 MNHEY, CDR2 SVGAGI. This CDR3 comprises 15 residues. V gave up 2 bases and J gave up 8 bases, with 15 bases separating them.

The J gene is TRBJ1-2, the V gene TRBV30; TRBD1 agrees at 9 bases. Germline lookup yields CDR1 GTSNPN and CDR2 SVGIG (reference sequence). The CDR3 sequence is 14 residues long. Trimming at V came to 5 bases and at J to 5 bases, leaving 9 bases not matched to a gene. The DNA for the CDR3 is TGTGCCTGGGATAACAGGGGGCTTAAGTATGGCTACACCTTC. This codes for CAWDNRGLKYGYTF.

The gene calls are TRBV2 and TRBJ1-2; 7 positions agree with TRBD1. CDR1 is SNHLY and CDR2 is FYNNEI in the germline V gene. The V and J ends lost 7 bases and 11 bases, in that order; junction bases with no gene match: 13. CDR3 length: 13 amino acids. CDR3 in amino acids: CASTLMITGAYTF. CDR3 nucleotide sequence: TGTGCCAGCACCCTTATGATAACAGGGGCATACACCTTC.

The chain has TRBV29-1 and TRBJ1-2; D is undetermined. The CDR3 is made up of 11 amino acids. The V and J ends lost 6 bases and 4 bases respectively, with 9 bases between them. Germline CDR1 is SQVTM and CDR2 is ANQGSEA. CDR3 sequence (DNA): TGCAGCGTAGGAGGGAGCTATGGCTACACCTTC. This sequence encodes CSVGGSYGYTF.

This clone appeared a few times. The rearrangement uses TRBV6-6 and TRBJ1-1, with 11 bases aligning to TRBD1. J lost 5 bases, V lost 5 bases, and 7 bases had no gene match. The CDR3 length is 15 residues. Germline CDR1 reads MNHNY; CDR2 reads SVGAGI (reference sequence). The CDR3 spells CASSTLGQGATEAFF. As DNA, the CDR3 is TGTGCCAGCAGTACTCTCGGACAGGGGGCGACTGAAGCTTTCTTT.

This clone was counted a few times. V gene TRBV5-5 combines with J gene TRBJ2-6; maybe TRBD2 (5 bases). Trimming cost V 5 bases and J 1 base, with 10 bases left between them. This CDR3 is 15 amino acids long. Germline V gene sequence: CDR1 SGHKS, CDR2 YYEKEE (reference sequence). DNA for the CDR3: TGTGCCAGCAGTCCTCGGGAATCTGGGGCCAACGTCCTGACTTTC. The encoded protein is CASSPRESGANVLTF.

This chain links TRBV9 with TRBJ2-5; TRBD2 matches at 8 bases. The CDR3 covers 16 residues. Germline V gene data show CDR1 as SGDLS and CDR2 as YYNGEE. The J segment lost 7 bases and the V segment lost 3 bases, leaving 14 bases of the junction unmatched. The CDR3 spells CASSANEAGEYGTQYF. The CDR3 DNA reads TGTGCCAGCAGCGCCAACGAAGCGGGGGAGTATGGGACCCAGTACTTC.

V and J are TRBV4-1 and TRBJ1-4; unclear D gene. This CDR3 contains 15 residues. Germline assignment: CDR1 MGHRA and CDR2 YSYEKL. Trimming took 3 bases from V and 3 from J, leaving 11 bases between them. The CDR3 here is CASSHRSASNEKLFF. The CDR3, as DNA: TGCGCCAGCAGCCACCGTTCAGCGTCTAATGAAAAACTGTTTTTT.

The V gene is TRBV5-1, the J gene TRBJ2-6; D not resolved. V lost 4 bases, J lost 0 bases, and 8 bases lay in between. CDR1 is SGHRS, CDR2 YFSETQ, per germline. The CDR3 covers 15 residues. CDR3 DNA sequence: TGCGCCAGCAGCGCCCTGGCCTCTGGGGCCAACGTCCTGACTTTC. Protein sequence: CASSALASGANVLTF.

The chain is built from TRBV4-1 and TRBJ1-5; D gene unclear. V was trimmed by 4 bases and J by 1 base, leaving 14 bases between them. This CDR3 is built from 16 residues. Germline V gene data show CDR1 as MGHRA and CDR2 as YSYEKL. CDR3 region: CASSPRAQESNQPQHF. The CDR3 nucleotides are TGCGCCAGCAGCCCGAGGGCTCAAGAAAGCAATCAGCCCCAGCATTTT.

This clone has just a few counts. J is TRBJ1-2 and V is TRBV5-1; D gene ambiguous. The CDR3 totals 14 residues. CDR1 is SGHRS and CDR2 is YFSETQ in the germline V gene. V was trimmed by 4 bases and J by 4 bases, leaving 14 bases between them. The CDR3 sequence is CASSPQVVGYGYTF. The CDR3 nucleotides are TGCGCCAGCAGCCCCCAGGTTGTCGGCTATGGCTACACCTTC.

In its sample, this clone was seen a few times. The chain couples TRBV28 to TRBJ2-7; D remains ambiguous. Trimming pared 1 base from V and 3 bases from J, leaving 13 bases between. Per the germline V gene, CDR1 is MDHEN and CDR2 is SYDVKM. The CDR3 loop spans 15 amino acids. The CDR3 DNA reads as TGTGCCAGCAGTTTATTCAGTCAGGCCCTCTACGAGCAGTACTTC. This gives the protein CASSLFSQALYEQYF. Complete variable domain (other parts from reference TRBV28 and TRBJ2-7): DVKVTQSSRYLVKRTGEKVFLECVQDMDHENMFWYRQDPGLGLRLIYFSYDVKMKEKGDIPEGYSVSREKKERFSLILESASTNQTSMYLCASSLFSQALYEQYFGPGTRLTVT.

Concerning this clone: Other DNA sequences in this sample translate to the same CDR3. This sequence joins TRBV5-1 and TRBJ2-5; tentative D call: TRBD1 (5 bases). Between the trimmed V and J ends, which lost 0 bases and 2 bases, there was a span of 8 bases. The CDR3 consists of 14 residues. The germline V gene has CDR1 SGHRS and CDR2 YFSETQ. In nucleotides, the CDR3 is TGCGCCAGCAGCTTGGACAGGTCTCAAGAGACCCAGTACTTC. Its translation is CASSLDRSQETQYF.

The chain links TRBV25-1 to TRBJ2-1, with 9 nucleotides matching TRBD2. J was trimmed by 2 bases and V by 4 bases; bases with no gene match: 6. The germline V gene encodes CDR1 MGHDK and CDR2 SYGVNS. The CDR3 is made up of 16 amino acids. CDR3 region: CASSVLAGATYNEQFF. In DNA form, the CDR3 reads TGTGCCAGCAGTGTATTAGCGGGAGCTACCTACAATGAGCAGTTCTTC.

The rearrangement links TRBV2 to TRBJ2-7, with 9 nucleotides matching TRBD2. CDR1 and CDR2 (germline): SNHLY, FYNNEI. V was pared by 7 bases and J by 5 bases, with 9 bases of the junction left unmatched. There are 14 residues in the CDR3. The CDR3 DNA reads TGTGCCAGCACCGATTTGGGACTAGCTCACGAGCAGTACTTC. Protein product: CASTDLGLAHEQYF.

This rearrangement joins TRBV29-1 to TRBJ2-5, with D tentatively TRBD1 (6 bases). Trimming shortened V by 7 bases and J by 1 base, and 7 bases separated the two germline ends. The germline gives CDR1 SQVTM, CDR2 ANQGSEA. The CDR3 runs to 11 residues. The DNA of the CDR3 is TGCAGCGGGGGGCCCCAAGAGACCCAGTACTTC. Translated: CSGGPQETQYF.

V gene TRBV7-9 combines with J gene TRBJ1-5; TRBD1 agrees at 7 bases. In germline, CDR1 is SEHNR, CDR2 FQNEAQ (reference sequence). V trimming: 4 bases; J trimming: 4 bases; junction bases outside the gene matches: 13. This CDR3 is built from 17 residues. The CDR3 DNA follows: TGTGCCAGCAGCTACACCACCCTCGGGACAGCGAATCAGCCCCAGCATTTT. As protein: CASSYTTLGTANQPQHF.

The gene calls are TRBV23-1 and TRBJ1-6; D not certain. TRBV23-1 carries the ORF label, with uncertain function. The CDR3 sequence is 15 residues long. Trimming shortened V by 4 bases and J by 7 bases, and 14 bases separated the two germline ends. Here the CDR3 reads CASSRRSPLNSPLHF. The CDR3 region has the DNA TGCGCCAGCAGTCGTCGGAGCCCCCTAAATTCACCCCTCCACTTT.

The V gene is TRBV27, the J gene TRBJ2-1; 9 bases align to TRBD2. Germline trimming cut 4 bases from V and 3 bases from J; bases unmatched to any gene: 4. The germline V gene has CDR1 MNHEY and CDR2 SMNVEV (reference sequence). This CDR3 has 15 residues. CDR3 sequence: CASSSPTSGYNEQFF. For the CDR3, the DNA is TGTGCCAGCAGTTCCCCGACTAGCGGCTACAATGAGCAGTTCTTC.

This rearrangement joins TRBV7-2 to TRBJ1-2, with TRBD1 as a possible D gene (5 bases). Germline V gives CDR1 SGHTA, CDR2 FQGNSA. This CDR3 comprises 13 residues. Trimming cost V 3 bases and J 6 bases, with 11 bases left between them. CDR3 sequence reads: CASSFNIGDGYTF. CDR3 in DNA: TGTGCCAGCAGCTTCAACATAGGGGATGGCTACACCTTC.

This chain connects TRBV6-5 to TRBJ1-4; D perhaps matches TRBD1 (6 bases). Trimming stripped 8 bases from V and 7 bases from J, with 20 bases between. The CDR3 is 15 residues long. Germline V gene sequence: CDR1 MNHEY, CDR2 SVGAGI. CDR3 amino acids: CASRRTVTLGEKLFF. The CDR3, as DNA: TGTGCCAGCCGGCGGACAGTAACCCTAGGTGAAAAACTGTTTTTT.

This clone turned up a few times. One base away lies a much larger clone, so this may be a sequencing read error. The J gene is TRBJ2-7, the V gene TRBV4-1; 11 bases agree with TRBD1. This CDR3 comprises 15 residues. The V gene's germline CDR1 is MGHRA and CDR2 YSYEKL. Germline trimming cut 3 bases from V and 5 bases from J; bases unmatched to any gene: 6. The CDR3 here is CASSQGQGESHEQYF. The CDR3 DNA reads as TGCGCCAGCAGCCAGGGACAGGGGGAGTCTCACGAGCAGTACTTC.

The V gene is TRBV4-1, the J gene TRBJ1-5; D possibly corresponds to TRBD1 (5 bases). V dropped 4 bases and J dropped 7 bases, with 14 bases sitting between them. The CDR3 is made up of 14 amino acids. The germline gives CDR1 MGHRA, CDR2 YSYEKL. CDR3 sequence reads: CASSLGQDRQPQHF. CDR3 coding DNA: TGCGCCAGCAGCCTGGGGCAGGATCGACAGCCCCAGCATTTT.